This TCR beta chain was documented in a study of blood T cell repertoires in COVID-19. V shed 2 bases, J shed 4 bases, and the junction held 7 bases outside the gene matches. The CDR3 has 16 amino acids. Looked up from germline, CDR1 is SGHDN and CDR2 is FVKESK. The repertoire was sequenced with immunoSEQ multiplex PCR; TCRdb's copy has only in-frame clones and lacks some. The sample has 300,000 or so clones, roughly 82% seen once. The sample consisted of peripheral blood. This sequence was found in a woman in her 50s with acute or convalescent COVID-19. V gene TRBV14 combines with J gene TRBJ2-5; TRBD2 agrees at 10 bases. This CDR3 is CASSQQLLAGLETQYF. The CDR3 DNA reads TGTGCCAGCAGCCAACAGTTACTAGCGGGATTAGAGACCCAGTACTTC.